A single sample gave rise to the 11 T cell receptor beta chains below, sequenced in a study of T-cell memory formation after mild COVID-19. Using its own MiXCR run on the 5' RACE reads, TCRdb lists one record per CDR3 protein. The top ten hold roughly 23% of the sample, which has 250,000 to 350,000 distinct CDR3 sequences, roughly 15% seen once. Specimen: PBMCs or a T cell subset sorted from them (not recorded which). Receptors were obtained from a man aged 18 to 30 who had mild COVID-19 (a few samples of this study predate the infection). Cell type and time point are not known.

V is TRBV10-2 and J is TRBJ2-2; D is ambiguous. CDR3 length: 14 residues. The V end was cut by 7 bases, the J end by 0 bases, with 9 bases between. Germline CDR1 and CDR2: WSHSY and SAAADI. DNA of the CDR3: TGCGCCAGCACCCCTGGGCCGAACACCGGGGAGCTGTTTTTT. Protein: CASTPGPNTGELFF.

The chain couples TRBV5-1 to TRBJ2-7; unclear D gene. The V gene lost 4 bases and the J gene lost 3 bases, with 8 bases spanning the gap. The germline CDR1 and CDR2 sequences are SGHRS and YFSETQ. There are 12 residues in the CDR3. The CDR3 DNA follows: TGCGCCAGCAGCGCGGACGGCTACGAGCAGTACGTC. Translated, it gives CASSADGYEQYV.

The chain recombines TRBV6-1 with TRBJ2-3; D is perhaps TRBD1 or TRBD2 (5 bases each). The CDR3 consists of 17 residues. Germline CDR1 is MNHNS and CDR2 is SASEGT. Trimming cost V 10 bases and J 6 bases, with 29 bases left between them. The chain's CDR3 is CATSTGTTGAGTDTQYF. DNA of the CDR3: TGTGCCACCTCAACCGGGACCACCGGGGCCGGTACTGATACGCAGTATTTT.

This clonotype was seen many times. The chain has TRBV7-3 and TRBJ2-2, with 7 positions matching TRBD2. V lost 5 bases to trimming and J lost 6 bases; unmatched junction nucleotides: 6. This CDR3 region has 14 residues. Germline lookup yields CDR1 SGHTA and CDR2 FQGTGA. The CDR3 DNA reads TGTGCCAGCAGCCCCCAAGCGGGACCCGGGGAGCTGTTTTTT. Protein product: CASSPQAGPGELFF. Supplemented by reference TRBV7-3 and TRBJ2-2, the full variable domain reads GAGVSQTPSNKVTEKGKYVELRCDPISGHTALYWYRQSLGQGPEFLIYFQGTGAADDSGLPNDRFFAVRPEGSVSTLKIQRTERGDSAVYLCASSPQAGPGELFFGEGSRLTVL.

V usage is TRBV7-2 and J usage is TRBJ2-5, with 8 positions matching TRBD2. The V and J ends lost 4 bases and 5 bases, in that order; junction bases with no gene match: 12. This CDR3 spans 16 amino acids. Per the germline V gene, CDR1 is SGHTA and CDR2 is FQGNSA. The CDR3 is CASSWMPGLGGETQYF. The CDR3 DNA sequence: TGTGCCAGCAGCTGGATGCCGGGACTAGGGGGGGAGACCCAGTACTTC.

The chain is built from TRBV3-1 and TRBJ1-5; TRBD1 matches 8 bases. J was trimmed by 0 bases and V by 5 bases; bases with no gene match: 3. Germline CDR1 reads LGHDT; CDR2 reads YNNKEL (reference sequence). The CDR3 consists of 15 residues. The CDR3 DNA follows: TGTGCCAGCAGCACAGGGGGTTATAGCAATCAGCCCCAGCATTTT. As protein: CASSTGGYSNQPQHF.

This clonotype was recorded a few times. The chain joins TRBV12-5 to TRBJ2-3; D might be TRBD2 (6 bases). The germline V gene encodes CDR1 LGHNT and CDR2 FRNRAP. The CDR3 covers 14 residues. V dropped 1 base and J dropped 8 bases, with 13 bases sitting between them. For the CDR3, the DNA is TGTGCTAGTGGTTTGGACAACTTGCGGGGTACGCAGTATTTT. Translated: CASGLDNLRGTQYF.

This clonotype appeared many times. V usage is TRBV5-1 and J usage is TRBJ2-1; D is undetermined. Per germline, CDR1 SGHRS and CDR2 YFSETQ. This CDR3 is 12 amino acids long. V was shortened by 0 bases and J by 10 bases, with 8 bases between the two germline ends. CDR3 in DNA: TGCGCCAGCAGCTTGGACTGGCGGGAGCAGTTCTTC. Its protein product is CASSLDWREQFF. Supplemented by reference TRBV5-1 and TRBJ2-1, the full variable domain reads KAGVTQTPRYLIKTRGQQVTLSCSPISGHRSVSWYQQTPGQGLQFLFEYFSETQRNKGNFPGRFSGRQFSNSRSEMNVSTLELGDSALYLCASSLDWREQFFGPGTRLTVL.

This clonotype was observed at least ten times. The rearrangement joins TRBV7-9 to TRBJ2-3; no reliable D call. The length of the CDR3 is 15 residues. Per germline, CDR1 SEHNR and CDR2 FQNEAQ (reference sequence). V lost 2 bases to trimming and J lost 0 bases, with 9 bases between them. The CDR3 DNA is TGTGCCAGCAGCTTATCGGCTTCGAGCACAGATACGCAGTATTTT. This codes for CASSLSASSTDTQYF.

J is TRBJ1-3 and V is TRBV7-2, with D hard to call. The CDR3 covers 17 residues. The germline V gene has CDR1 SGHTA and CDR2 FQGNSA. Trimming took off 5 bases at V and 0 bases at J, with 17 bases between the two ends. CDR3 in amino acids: CASSRAPQSISGNTIYF. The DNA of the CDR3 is TGTGCCAGCAGCCGAGCCCCCCAGAGCATCTCTGGAAACACCATATATTTT.

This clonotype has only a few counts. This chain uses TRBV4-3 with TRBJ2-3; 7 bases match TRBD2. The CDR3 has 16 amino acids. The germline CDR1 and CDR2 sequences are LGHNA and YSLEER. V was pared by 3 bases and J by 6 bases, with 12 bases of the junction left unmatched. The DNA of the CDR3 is TGCGCCAGCAGCCAGGGAGGGATTCAACTGTTGGATACGCAGTATTTT. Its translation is CASSQGGIQLLDTQYF.